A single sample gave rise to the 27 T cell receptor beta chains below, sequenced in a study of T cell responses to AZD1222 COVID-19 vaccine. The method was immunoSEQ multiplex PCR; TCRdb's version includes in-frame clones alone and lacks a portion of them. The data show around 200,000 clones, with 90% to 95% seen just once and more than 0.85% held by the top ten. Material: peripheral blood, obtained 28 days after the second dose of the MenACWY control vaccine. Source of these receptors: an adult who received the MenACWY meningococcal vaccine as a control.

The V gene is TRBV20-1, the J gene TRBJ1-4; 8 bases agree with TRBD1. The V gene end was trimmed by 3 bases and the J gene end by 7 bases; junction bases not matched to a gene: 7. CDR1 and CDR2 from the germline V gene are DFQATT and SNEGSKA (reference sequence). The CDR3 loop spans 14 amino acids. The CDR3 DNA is TGCAGTGCTAGTAAAGGGACAGGACGTGAAAAACTGTTTTTT. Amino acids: CSASKGTGREKLFF.

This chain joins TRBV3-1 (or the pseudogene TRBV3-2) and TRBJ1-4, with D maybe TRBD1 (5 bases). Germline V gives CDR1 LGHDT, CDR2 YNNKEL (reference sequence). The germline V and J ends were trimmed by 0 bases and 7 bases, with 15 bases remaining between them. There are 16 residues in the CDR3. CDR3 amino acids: CASSQERLQGGEKLFF. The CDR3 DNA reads TGTGCCAGCAGCCAAGAAAGGCTTCAGGGTGGTGAAAAACTGTTTTTT.

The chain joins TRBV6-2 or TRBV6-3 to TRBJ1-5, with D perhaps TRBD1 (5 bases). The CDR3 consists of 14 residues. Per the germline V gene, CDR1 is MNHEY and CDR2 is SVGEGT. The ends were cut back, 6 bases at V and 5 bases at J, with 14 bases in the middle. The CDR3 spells CASSPVQGHQPQHF. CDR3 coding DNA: TGTGCCAGCAGCCCCGTGCAGGGCCATCAGCCCCAGCATTTT.

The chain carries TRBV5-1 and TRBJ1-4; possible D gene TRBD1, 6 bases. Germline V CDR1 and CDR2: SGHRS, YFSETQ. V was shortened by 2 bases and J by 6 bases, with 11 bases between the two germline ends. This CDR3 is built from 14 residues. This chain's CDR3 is CASSLRGIDEKLFF. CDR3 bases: TGCGCCAGCAGCTTAAGGGGGATAGATGAAAAACTGTTTTTT.

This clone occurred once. The CDR3 nucleotides read TGTGCCTGGAAATCAGGGACAGGGGTGGAAAAACTGTTTTTT. Residues: CAWKSGTGVEKLFF. The chain joins TRBV30 to TRBJ1-4; 10 bases fit TRBD1. This CDR3 is 14 amino acids long. Germline values: CDR1 GTSNPN, CDR2 SVGIG (reference sequence). Trimming took 4 bases from V and 8 from J; bases not matched to a gene: 7.

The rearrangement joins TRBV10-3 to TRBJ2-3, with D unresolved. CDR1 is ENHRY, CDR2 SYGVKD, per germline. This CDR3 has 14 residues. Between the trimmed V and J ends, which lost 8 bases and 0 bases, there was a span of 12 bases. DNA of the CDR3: TGTGCCATCGCTCCGGCGCACAGCACAGATACGCAGTATTTT. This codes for CAIAPAHSTDTQYF.

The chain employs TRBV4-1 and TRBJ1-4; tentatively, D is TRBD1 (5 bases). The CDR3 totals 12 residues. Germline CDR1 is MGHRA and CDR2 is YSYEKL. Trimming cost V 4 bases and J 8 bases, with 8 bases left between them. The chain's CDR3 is CASSPGKEKLFF. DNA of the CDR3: TGCGCCAGCAGCCCAGGGAAGGAAAAACTGTTTTTT.

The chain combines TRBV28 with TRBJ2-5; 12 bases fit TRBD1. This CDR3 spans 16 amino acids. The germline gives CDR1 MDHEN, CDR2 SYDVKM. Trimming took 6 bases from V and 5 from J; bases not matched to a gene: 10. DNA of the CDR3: TGTGCCAGCAGGTCATCCGGGACAGGGGGCGGGGAGACCCAGTACTTC. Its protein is CASRSSGTGGGETQYF.

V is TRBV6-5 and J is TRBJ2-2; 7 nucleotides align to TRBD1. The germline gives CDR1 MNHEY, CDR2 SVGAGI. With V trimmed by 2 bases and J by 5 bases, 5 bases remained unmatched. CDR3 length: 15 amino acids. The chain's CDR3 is CASSYVAGGTGELFF. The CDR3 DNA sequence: TGTGCCAGCAGTTACGTGGCAGGGGGTACCGGGGAGCTGTTTTTT.

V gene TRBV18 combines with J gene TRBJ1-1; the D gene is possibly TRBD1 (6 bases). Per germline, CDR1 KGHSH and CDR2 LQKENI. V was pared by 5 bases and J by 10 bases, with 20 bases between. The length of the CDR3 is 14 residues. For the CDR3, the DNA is TGTGCCAGCTCATCTGCTAGGGGGGTGGATGGAGCTTTCTTT. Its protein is CASSSARGVDGAFF.

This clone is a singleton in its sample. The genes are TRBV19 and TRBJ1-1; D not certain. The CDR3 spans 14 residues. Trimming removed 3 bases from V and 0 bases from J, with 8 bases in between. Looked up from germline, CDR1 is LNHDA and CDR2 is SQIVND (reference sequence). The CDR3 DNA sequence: TGTGCCAGTAGTATCCTCCGGTTGAACACTGAAGCTTTCTTT. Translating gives CASSILRLNTEAFF.

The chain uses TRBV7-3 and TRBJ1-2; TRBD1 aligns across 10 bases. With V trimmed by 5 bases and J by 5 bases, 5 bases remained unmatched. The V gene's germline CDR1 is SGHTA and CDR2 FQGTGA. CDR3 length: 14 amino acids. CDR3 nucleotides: TGTGCCAGCAGCCGGGACAGGGGAGGGTATGGCTACACCTTC. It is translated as CASSRDRGGYGYTF.

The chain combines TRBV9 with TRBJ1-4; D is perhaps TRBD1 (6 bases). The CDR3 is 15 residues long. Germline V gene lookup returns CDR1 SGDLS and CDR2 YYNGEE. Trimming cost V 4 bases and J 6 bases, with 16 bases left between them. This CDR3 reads CASSPTPRGDEKLFF. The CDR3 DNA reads TGTGCCAGCAGCCCCACCCCCAGGGGAGATGAAAAACTGTTTTTT.

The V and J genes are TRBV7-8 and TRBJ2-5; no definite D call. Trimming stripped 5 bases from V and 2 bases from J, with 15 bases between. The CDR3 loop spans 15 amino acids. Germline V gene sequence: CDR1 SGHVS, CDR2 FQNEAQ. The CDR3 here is CASSPLMLRQETQYF. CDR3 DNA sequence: TGTGCCAGCAGCCCTCTTATGCTCCGACAAGAGACCCAGTACTTC.

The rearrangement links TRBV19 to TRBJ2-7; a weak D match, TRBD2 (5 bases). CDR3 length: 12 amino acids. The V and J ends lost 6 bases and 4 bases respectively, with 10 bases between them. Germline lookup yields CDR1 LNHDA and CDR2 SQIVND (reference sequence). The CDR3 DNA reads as TGTGCCAGTAGCACCTCGGGGTACGAGCAGTACTTC. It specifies CASSTSGYEQYF.

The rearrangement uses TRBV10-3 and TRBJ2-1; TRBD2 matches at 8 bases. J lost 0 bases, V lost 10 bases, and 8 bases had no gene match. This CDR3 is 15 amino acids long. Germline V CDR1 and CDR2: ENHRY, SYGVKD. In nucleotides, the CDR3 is TGTGCCACCCGGGGCGGGGGGAGCTCCTACAATGAGCAGTTCTTC. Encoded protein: CATRGGGSSYNEQFF.

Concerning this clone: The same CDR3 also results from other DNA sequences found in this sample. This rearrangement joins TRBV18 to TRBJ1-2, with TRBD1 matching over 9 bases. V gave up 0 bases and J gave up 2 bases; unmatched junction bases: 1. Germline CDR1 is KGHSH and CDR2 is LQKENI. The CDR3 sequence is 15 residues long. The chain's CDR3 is CASSPPGQGNYGYTF. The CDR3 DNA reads TGTGCCAGCTCACCACCGGGACAGGGAAACTATGGCTACACCTTC.

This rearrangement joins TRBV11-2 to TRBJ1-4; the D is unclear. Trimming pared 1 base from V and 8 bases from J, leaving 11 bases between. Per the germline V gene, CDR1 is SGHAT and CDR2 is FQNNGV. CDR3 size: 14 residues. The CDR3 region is CASSLVGLGEKLFF. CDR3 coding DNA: TGTGCCAGCAGCTTAGTGGGTTTGGGGGAAAAACTGTTTTTT.

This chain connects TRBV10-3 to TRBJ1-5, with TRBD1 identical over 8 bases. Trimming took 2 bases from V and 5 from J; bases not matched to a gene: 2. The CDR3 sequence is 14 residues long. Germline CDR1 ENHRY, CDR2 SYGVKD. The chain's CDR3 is CAISEGQGYQPQHF. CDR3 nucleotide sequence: TGTGCCATCAGTGAGGGACAGGGCTATCAGCCCCAGCATTTT.

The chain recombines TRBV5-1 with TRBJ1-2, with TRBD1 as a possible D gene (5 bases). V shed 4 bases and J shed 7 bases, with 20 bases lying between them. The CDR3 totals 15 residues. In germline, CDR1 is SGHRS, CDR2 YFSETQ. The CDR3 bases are TGCGCCAGCAGCCCGGGAGGGGTTGGGGGAGTTGGCTACACCTTC. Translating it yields CASSPGGVGGVGYTF.

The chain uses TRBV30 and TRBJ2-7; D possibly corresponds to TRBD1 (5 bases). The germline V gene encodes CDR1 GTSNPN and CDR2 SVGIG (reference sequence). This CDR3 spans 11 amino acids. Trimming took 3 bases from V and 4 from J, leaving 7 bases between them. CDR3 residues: CAWRGVYEQYF. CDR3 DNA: TGTGCCTGGAGAGGGGTTTACGAGCAGTACTTC.

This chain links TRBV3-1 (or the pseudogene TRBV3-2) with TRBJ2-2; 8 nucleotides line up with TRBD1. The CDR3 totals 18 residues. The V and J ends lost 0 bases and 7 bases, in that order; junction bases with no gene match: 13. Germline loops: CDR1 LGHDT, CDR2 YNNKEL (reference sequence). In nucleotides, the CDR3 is TGTGCCAGCAGCCAAGACGCAGGGGGCTTTGGTGTTGTCGGGGAGCTGTTTTTT. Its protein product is CASSQDAGGFGVVGELFF.

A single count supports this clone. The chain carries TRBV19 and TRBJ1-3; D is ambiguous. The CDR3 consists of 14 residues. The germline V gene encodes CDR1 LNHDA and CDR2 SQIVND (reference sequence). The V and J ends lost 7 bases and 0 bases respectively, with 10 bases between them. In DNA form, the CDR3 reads TGTGCCAGTAAGGGCGTCAGCTCTGGAAACACCATATATTTT. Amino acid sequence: CASKGVSSGNTIYF.

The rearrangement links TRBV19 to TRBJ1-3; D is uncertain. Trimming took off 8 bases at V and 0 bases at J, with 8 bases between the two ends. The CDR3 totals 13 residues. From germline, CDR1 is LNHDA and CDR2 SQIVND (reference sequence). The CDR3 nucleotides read TGTGCCAGTGACACGATCTCTGGAAACACCATATATTTT. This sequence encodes CASDTISGNTIYF.

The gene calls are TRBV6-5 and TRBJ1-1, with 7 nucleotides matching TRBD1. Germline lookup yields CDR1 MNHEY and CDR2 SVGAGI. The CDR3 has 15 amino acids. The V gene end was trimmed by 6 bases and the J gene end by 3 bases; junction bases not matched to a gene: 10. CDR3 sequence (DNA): TGTGCCAGCAGATCCCCCAGGGGGGGGGACACTGAAGCTTTCTTT. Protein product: CASRSPRGGDTEAFF.

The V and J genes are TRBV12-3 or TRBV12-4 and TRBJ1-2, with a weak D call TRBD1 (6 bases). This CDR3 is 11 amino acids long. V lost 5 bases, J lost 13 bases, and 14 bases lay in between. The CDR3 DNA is TGTGCCAGCAGTCCCCGACAGGATGCCACCTTC. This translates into CASSPRQDATF.

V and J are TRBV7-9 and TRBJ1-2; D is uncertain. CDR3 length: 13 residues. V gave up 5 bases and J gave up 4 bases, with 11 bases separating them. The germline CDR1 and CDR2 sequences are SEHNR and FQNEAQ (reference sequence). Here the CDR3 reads CASSPGTFYGYTF. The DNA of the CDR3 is TGTGCCAGCAGCCCAGGCACCTTCTATGGCTACACCTTC.